The 14 T cell receptor beta chains in this list originate from one sample, sequenced in a study of cytomegalovirus exposure and HLA in healthy donors. Primers: 60 Vbeta forward and 13 Jbeta reverse. The assay was immunoSEQ multiplex PCR, and TCRdb's table has in-frame clones only and misses some. The sample comprises under 200,000 clones, 82% of which are singletons, and 1.5% rests with the top ten. Sequencing input: PBMCs. The receptors shown here come from a girl aged 5-17 years in good health and CMV-seropositive.

The V call is TRBV6-1, the J call TRBJ1-5; 9 bases agree with TRBD1. CDR1 is MNHNS and CDR2 is SASEGT in the germline V gene. The CDR3 is made up of 16 amino acids. V lost 3 bases, J lost 2 bases, and 5 bases stayed unmatched. CDR3 DNA: TGTGCCAGCAGTGAGACAGGGGGGTTCGGCAATCAGCCCCAGCATTTT. Its translation is CASSETGGFGNQPQHF.

This clone was detected once. This chain uses TRBV18 with TRBJ2-1; TRBD2 matches at 12 bases. This CDR3 has 15 amino acids. Trimming took 4 bases from V and 4 from J; bases not matched to a gene: 2. Germline V gene sequence: CDR1 KGHSH, CDR2 LQKENI. The DNA for the CDR3 is TGTGCCAGCTCACTTGGACTAGCGGGATACAATGAGCAGTTCTTC. Protein product: CASSLGLAGYNEQFF.

The chain links TRBV14 to TRBJ2-6, with D unclear. CDR3 length equals 14 residues. The V gene lost 8 bases and the J gene lost 8 bases, with 16 bases spanning the gap. Germline V gene sequence: CDR1 SGHDN, CDR2 FVKESK. The CDR3 spells CASPIRGRPNVLTF. In DNA, the CDR3 is TGTGCCAGCCCTATTAGAGGAAGGCCCAACGTCCTGACTTTC.

This clone was detected only a few times. The chain couples TRBV6-1 to TRBJ2-7; possible D gene TRBD1, 6 bases. V lost 9 bases and J lost 0, with 9 bases in between. The CDR3 has 12 residues. Germline CDR1 and CDR2: MNHNS and SASEGT. This chain's CDR3 is CASTGFSYEQYF. CDR3 DNA sequence: TGTGCCAGTACAGGGTTCTCCTACGAGCAGTACTTC.

This chain uses TRBV29-1 with TRBJ2-1; TRBD1 might be the D (6 bases). From germline, CDR1 is SQVTM and CDR2 ANQGSEA. V was clipped by 0 bases and J by 6 bases, with 18 bases between them. This CDR3 has 16 amino acids. Written as DNA, the CDR3 is TGCAGCGTTGAAGATCACAGGGCGTCATCCCGCAATGAGCAGTTCTTC. Its translation: CSVEDHRASSRNEQFF.

For the CDR3, the DNA is TGTGCCAGCATGCCTAGGGACAGCTTAAACACCGGGGAGCTGTTTTTT. The encoded protein is CASMPRDSLNTGELFF. The chain has TRBV5-6 and TRBJ2-2, with TRBD1 identical over 7 bases. Unmatched junction bases numbered 10, after V lost 6 bases and J lost 2 bases. Per germline, CDR1 SGHDT and CDR2 YYEEEE. This CDR3 is 16 amino acids long. The variable domain in full, with the rest retrieved from reference TRBV5-6 and TRBJ2-2, is DAGVTQSPTHLIKTRGQQVTLRCSPKSGHDTVSWYQQALGQGPQFIFQYYEEEERQRGNFPDRFSGHQFPNYSSELNVNALLLGDSALYLCASMPRDSLNTGELFFGEGSRLTVL.

The chain recombines TRBV4-1 with TRBJ2-7; 11 nucleotides align to TRBD2. After removal of 1 base from V and 0 bases from J, the junction contained 8 bases not matched to a gene. The CDR3 runs to 18 residues. Germline values: CDR1 MGHRA, CDR2 YSYEKL. CDR3 nucleotide sequence: TGCGCCAGCAGCCAAGCGTCGTTTGGGACTAGCGGCTCCTACGAGCAGTACTTC. This encodes CASSQASFGTSGSYEQYF.

This clone was detected only once. The chain links TRBV9 to TRBJ2-7; TRBD2 matches at 7 bases. Germline trimming cut 0 bases from V and 6 bases from J; bases unmatched to any gene: 9. The CDR3 spans 15 residues. The germline CDR1 and CDR2 sequences are SGDLS and YYNGEE. The CDR3 is CASSVDGGDYSEQYF. The CDR3 DNA is TGTGCCAGCAGCGTAGATGGGGGGGACTATTCCGAGCAGTACTTC.

The genes are TRBV9 and TRBJ1-1, with TRBD1 identical over 7 bases. This CDR3 region has 17 residues. V lost 0 bases, J lost 2 bases, and 10 bases stayed unmatched. The germline V gene has CDR1 SGDLS and CDR2 YYNGEE. CDR3 DNA sequence: TGTGCCAGCAGCGTAGGCGTCAGGACAGGAAGAAACACTGAAGCTTTCTTT. This gives the protein CASSVGVRTGRNTEAFF.

The chain has TRBV28 and TRBJ1-4; the D gene is possibly TRBD1 (5 bases). Germline CDR1 MDHEN, CDR2 SYDVKM. V was trimmed by 5 bases and J by 6 bases, leaving 7 bases between them. The CDR3 covers 12 residues. CDR3 sequence: CASSGGDEKLFF. DNA for the CDR3: TGTGCCAGCAGTGGAGGGGATGAAAAACTGTTTTTT.

The chain uses TRBV11-3 and TRBJ2-1; 8 bases are shared with TRBD2. This CDR3 has 20 amino acids. Germline trimming cut 5 bases from V and 4 bases from J; bases unmatched to any gene: 22. The V gene's germline CDR1 is SGHNT and CDR2 YENEEA. The CDR3 protein is CASSPGTQDRAGDRYNEQFF. The CDR3 region has the DNA TGTGCCAGCAGCCCCGGTACTCAGGACAGAGCGGGGGACCGATACAATGAGCAGTTCTTC.

The sample holds a few counts of this clone. The chain uses TRBV7-3 and TRBJ2-3, with 11 bases aligning to TRBD1. This CDR3 comprises 16 residues. V was pared by 5 bases and J by 1 base, with 5 bases of the junction left unmatched. CDR1 and CDR2 from the germline V gene are SGHTA and FQGTGA. The CDR3, as DNA: TGTGCCAGCAGCCCAAAGGGACAGGGGGGCACAGATACGCAGTATTTT. It codes for CASSPKGQGGTDTQYF.

The chain combines TRBV6-1 with TRBJ1-2; 8 bases line up with TRBD1. The CDR3 sequence is 14 residues long. CDR1 and CDR2 (germline): MNHNS, SASEGT. Germline trimming cut 8 bases from V and 9 bases from J; bases unmatched to any gene: 14. The CDR3 region has the DNA TGTGCCAGCTCGCACGCCGCAGGGGGCGTCAGCTACACCTTC. This encodes CASSHAAGGVSYTF.

This chain uses TRBV7-9 with TRBJ1-1; TRBD1 is a possible D gene (5 bases). From germline, CDR1 is SEHNR and CDR2 FQNEAQ (reference sequence). This CDR3 spans 15 amino acids. Deletions cut 5 bases from V and 3 bases from J, with 16 bases between. As DNA, the CDR3 is TGTGCCAGCAGCCCAGCGGGGGGGACCGACACTGAAGCTTTCTTT. It translates to CASSPAGGTDTEAFF.